A single sample gave rise to the 10 T cell receptor beta chains below, sequenced in a study of T cell responses to AZD1222 COVID-19 vaccine. TCRdb's table, derived via immunoSEQ multiplex PCR, lists solely in-frame clones and lacks some. This repertoire shows under 150,000 clones, more than 70% found once; its top ten account for approximately 6.9%. The sample here was peripheral blood, taken 28 days after the second AZD1222 dose. The receptors derive from an adult who received the AZD1222 COVID-19 vaccine.

This clone appeared once. The chain combines TRBV5-1 with TRBJ2-5; D remains unclear. The CDR3 covers 13 residues. The V and J ends lost 0 bases and 1 base respectively, with 4 bases between them. Per germline, CDR1 SGHRS and CDR2 YFSETQ. This CDR3 reads CASSLEAQETQYF. The CDR3 region has the DNA TGCGCCAGCAGCTTGGAGGCCCAAGAGACCCAGTACTTC.

V and J are TRBV5-4 and TRBJ2-7; possibly TRBD2 for D (7 bases). The V gene lost 4 bases and the J gene lost 5 bases, with 16 bases spanning the gap. In germline, CDR1 is SGHNT, CDR2 YYREEE (reference sequence). The CDR3 consists of 14 residues. DNA for the CDR3: TGTGCCAGCAGCATGGTTGGGGGGGGCAACGAGCAGTACTTC. The encoded protein is CASSMVGGGNEQYF.

The chain joins TRBV6-5 to TRBJ1-6; perhaps TRBD1 as D (5 bases). The CDR3 has 12 residues. Germline CDR1 is MNHEY and CDR2 is SVGAGI. Trimming left V 8 bases short and J 7 bases short, with 9 bases between. The CDR3 reads CASRDGNSPLHF. The CDR3 coding sequence is TGTGCCAGCCGGGACGGAAATTCACCCCTCCACTTT.

The chain combines TRBV14 with TRBJ1-6; D gene uncertain. The germline V gene encodes CDR1 SGHDN and CDR2 FVKESK. The V end was cut by 2 bases, the J end by 10 bases, with 12 bases between. The CDR3 covers 14 residues. The CDR3 coding sequence is TGTGCCAGCAGCCAATATGGTGGGCAATCACCCCTCCACTTT. Encoded protein: CASSQYGGQSPLHF.

The chain joins TRBV7-8 to TRBJ1-1, with D uncertain. The germline V gene has CDR1 SGHVS and CDR2 FQNEAQ. This CDR3 contains 14 residues. V dropped 3 bases and J dropped 1 base, with 9 bases sitting between them. Written as DNA, the CDR3 is TGTGCCAGCAGCTTCCGTGGGGAGAACACTGAAGCTTTCTTT. Translation gives CASSFRGENTEAFF.

In this sample, this clone turned up once. V is TRBV9 and J is TRBJ1-2, with D unclear. Germline CDR1 is SGDLS and CDR2 is YYNGEE. V lost 0 bases and J lost 2, with 14 bases in between. This CDR3 has 16 residues. The CDR3 DNA reads as TGTGCCAGCAGCGTAGCGGTGGACGGGGAAAACTATGGCTACACCTTC. Encoded protein: CASSVAVDGENYGYTF.

The chain links TRBV19 to TRBJ1-6, with 7 bases matching TRBD1. V shed 5 bases and J 10 bases; nucleotides not matched to a gene: 14. The CDR3 is 16 amino acids. Per the germline V gene, CDR1 is LNHDA and CDR2 is SQIVND (reference sequence). The CDR3 region is CASSSLFGTVRSPLHF. CDR3 DNA sequence: TGTGCCAGTAGTTCACTCTTCGGGACAGTGAGATCACCCCTCCACTTT.

This clone was seen just once. The rearrangement joins TRBV6-5 to TRBJ1-2; a weak D match, TRBD1 (5 bases). Trimming took 2 bases from V and 7 from J, leaving 14 bases between them. Germline V gene sequence: CDR1 MNHEY, CDR2 SVGAGI. The CDR3 contains 14 residues. In DNA, the CDR3 is TGTGCCAGCAGTTACCTGGGGCCGAGTGGTGGCTACACCTTC. Translation gives CASSYLGPSGGYTF.

The chain uses TRBV9 and TRBJ1-1; a possible D gene is TRBD1 (6 bases). In germline, CDR1 is SGDLS, CDR2 YYNGEE. The CDR3 totals 14 residues. Trimming took off 6 bases at V and 4 bases at J, with 16 bases between the two ends. The CDR3 DNA reads as TGTGCCAGCACCCCTACAACCAGGGGCACTGAAGCTTTCTTT. Amino acids: CASTPTTRGTEAFF.

This clone was seen only once. This chain uses TRBV6-5 with TRBJ2-5; D is possibly TRBD1 (6 bases). The CDR3 runs 13 residues. Trimming left V 5 bases short and J 5 bases short, with 12 bases between. CDR1 and CDR2 (germline): MNHEY, SVGAGI. DNA for the CDR3: TGTGCCAGCAGTACAGGGCAGGAGGAGACCCAGTACTTC. It yields the protein CASSTGQEETQYF.